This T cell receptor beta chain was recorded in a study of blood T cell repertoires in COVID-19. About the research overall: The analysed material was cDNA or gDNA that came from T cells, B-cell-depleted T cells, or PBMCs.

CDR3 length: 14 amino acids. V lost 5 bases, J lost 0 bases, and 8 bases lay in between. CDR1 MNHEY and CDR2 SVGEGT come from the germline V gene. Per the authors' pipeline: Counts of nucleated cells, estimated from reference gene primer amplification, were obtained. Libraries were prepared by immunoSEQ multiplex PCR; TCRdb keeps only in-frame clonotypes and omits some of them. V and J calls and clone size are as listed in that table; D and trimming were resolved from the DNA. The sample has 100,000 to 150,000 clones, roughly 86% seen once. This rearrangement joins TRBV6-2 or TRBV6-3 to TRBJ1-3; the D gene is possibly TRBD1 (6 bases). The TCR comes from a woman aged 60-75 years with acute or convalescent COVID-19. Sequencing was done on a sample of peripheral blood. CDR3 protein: CASSGQSSGNTIYF. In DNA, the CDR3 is TGTGCCAGCAGTGGACAGAGCTCTGGAAACACCATATATTTT.